This TCR beta chain was documented in a study of hypomethylating agent response in myelodysplastic syndrome. Method: immunoSEQ multiplex PCR; TCRdb's copy keeps in-frame clones and lacks some. The table includes 4,000 to 5,500 clones, roughly 80% detected once. Looked up from germline, CDR1 is KGHSH and CDR2 is LQKENI. Trimming stripped 3 bases from V and 2 bases from J, with 14 bases between. This CDR3 region has 16 residues. This receptor was identified in a human donor with myelodysplastic syndrome. Material: bone marrow, obtained before or after starting hypomethylating agent treatment for myelodysplastic syndrome (not recorded which). The chain joins TRBV18 to TRBJ1-3; no clear D gene. CDR3: CASSPAAGRTGNTIYF. The CDR3 nucleotides read TGTGCCAGCTCACCTGCGGCTGGGCGGACTGGAAACACCATATATTTT.